This T cell receptor (beta chain) was identified in a study of CD8+ T cells in alopecia areata (dated by TCRdb to 2017 to 2018). Study-level background: The treated patients, all with moderate-to-severe alopecia areata, were enrolled in an open-label pilot trial of oral tofacitinib given at 5 to 10 mg twice daily. Patients stayed on tofacitinib for 6 to 18 months and then had 6 months of follow-up off drug so that delayed response and recurrence could be assessed. The study used high-throughput TCRbeta sequencing to examine T cell clonal expansion in alopecia areata, in both the C3H/HeJ mouse model and human patients. On the human side, TCRbeta sequencing was run on scalp tissue and on sorted CD4+ and CD8+ peripheral blood T cells from healthy controls and from alopecia areata patients with either patchy or totalis/universalis disease. Patients on tofacitinib were biopsied at baseline and after 4 and 24 weeks of treatment, and several of the patients also had a later scalp biopsy. Clonality in the scalp was compared among normal scalp (n=4), patchy alopecia areata scalp (n=8), and alopecia totalis/universalis scalp (n=8). RNA was extracted with the PAXgene miRNA kit for fixed scalp, the miRNeasy kit for PBMCs, and the RNeasy kit for mouse skin. immunoSEQ multiplex PCR using 35 Vbeta forward primers and 13 Jbeta reverse primers was used to amplify TCRbeta CDR3 regions.

For this clone: Its antigen remains unidentified. The sample holds no much larger clone one base away, and base qualities are not on file.

Points the paper makes about the study in general: Compared with mice, TCR sequences shared between patients were less clear, possibly partly because of HLA diversity across the patient population. Compared with normal scalp, lesional scalp, particularly in alopecia totalis/universalis, had higher clonality and more expanded CD8+ clones, which suggests antigenic drive. Unlike mouse skin, which is dominated by gammadelta T cells, normal human skin has resident alphabeta T cells that are also sequenced, and this complicates analysis of the scalp TCR repertoire.

The library was generated by the immunoSEQ multiplex PCR assay. RNA was extracted from all samples and reverse transcribed into cDNA, which served as template for TCR sequencing. First-strand cDNA was synthesized using SuperScript III with a 2:1 mix of oligo-dT and random hexamers. A synthetic immune receptor repertoire was used to gauge amplification bias, and whatever bias remained was removed computationally. The paper's processing steps were these. Raw reads were preprocessed to remove errors, and CDR3 was defined according to IMGT conventions as the region from the conserved cysteine to phenylalanine. Clonality was calculated as 1 minus Shannon entropy normalized by log2 of the number of productive unique TCRs. Whether scalp clones were CD4 or CD8 was inferred by matching scalp TCRbeta sequences against CD4 and CD8 repertoires sorted from blood. Sourced from immuneACCESS, this table was stored by TCRdb with only in-frame sequences that have V and J called. A share of the clones is absent; for the studies checked, an unresolved V gene accounts for under half, and the remainder has no known explanation. V, J and clone size reflect that table, while D and trimming were determined from the DNA. This sample comprises about 120,000 clones, about 47% of them detected only once. Of the sample, about 17% falls within the top ten clones.

The label giving this sample's time point can be read as: baseline before oral tofacitinib. From alopecia areata patients, peripheral blood was collected along with lesional scalp punch biopsies. After PBMCs were isolated by density centrifugation and stained for CD3, CD4 and CD8, a FACSAria was used to sort CD4+ and CD8+ T cells. Reading the germline V gene gives CDR1 MGHDK and CDR2 SYGVNS. Trimming removed 7 bases from V and 4 bases from J, leaving 8 bases between the germline ends. The CDR3, cysteine through phenylalanine, is 12 amino acids long. Left in the record is the CDR3 DNA by itself, 36 bases read in frame from the first base.

This sequence originates from a human donor with alopecia areata. Specimen: CD8+ T cells sorted from blood, collected at week 0. The chain is assembled from TRBV25-1 and TRBJ2-1; a tentative D call is TRBD2 (5 bases match). The CDR3 region: CASTDSYNEQFF. The sequence in DNA is TGTGCCAGCACGGACTCTTACAATGAGCAGTTCTTC.